These T cell receptor beta chains were read from a single sample in a study of CD8 T cells in Susac syndrome. A single record per CDR3 protein comes from TCRdb applying MiXCR to the immunoSEQ multiplex PCR reads. The sample consists of approximately 140,000 distinct CDR3 sequences, approximately 95% of them appearing once. The sequencing sample was made of CD8+ T cells from PBMCs. All receptors come from a human donor in good health. Both conserved end residues are part of each CDR3. A D gene is named only where the DNA matches it firmly. For some rows the clone size is stated as once, few or many, or as a class when expanded; others skip it.

J: TRBJ2-7
V: TRBV4-2
size: .
D: TRBD2
CDR3: CASSSLAGGPTEQYF
DNA: TGTGCCAGCAGCTCGCTAGCGGGAGGGCCGACCGAGCAGTACTTC

J: TRBJ2-1
V: TRBV20-1
size: .
D: TRBD2
CDR3: CSARGSGMTEQFF
DNA: TGCAGTGCTAGGGGTAGCGGGATGACTGAGCAGTTCTTC

J: TRBJ2-3
V: TRBV20-1
size: .
D: .
CDR3: CSASELGRTDTQYF
DNA: TGCAGTGCTAGTGAACTAGGCCGCACAGATACGCAGTATTTT

J: TRBJ2-2
V: TRBV7-2
size: .
D: .
CDR3: CASSLKAGTEEVWELFF
DNA: TGTGCCAGCAGCCTAAAGGCAGGGACCGAAGAAGTCTGGGAGCTGTTTTTT

J: TRBJ1-1
V: TRBV14
size: .
D: .
CDR3: CASSQEDTEAFF
DNA: TGTGCCAGCAGCCAAGAAGACACTGAAGCTTTCTTT

J: TRBJ2-7
V: TRBV28
size: .
D: TRBD1
CDR3: CASSQTGGRSSYEQYF
DNA: TGTGCCAGCAGTCAAACAGGGGGCCGGAGCTCCTACGAGCAGTACTTC

J: TRBJ2-6
V: TRBV7-9
size: .
D: TRBD1
CDR3: CASSFPPQGSSGANVLTF
DNA: TGTGCCAGCAGTTTTCCCCCACAGGGGTCCTCTGGGGCCAACGTCCTGACTTTC

J: TRBJ2-7
V: TRBV14
size: .
D: .
CDR3: CASSQGSTLAEQYF
DNA: TGTGCCAGCAGCCAAGGGTCCACCCTCGCCGAGCAGTACTTC

J: TRBJ1-4
V: TRBV6-5
size: .
D: .
CDR3: CASSYSGEKLFF
DNA: TGTGCCAGCAGTTACTCCGGGGAAAAACTGTTTTTT

J: TRBJ2-7
V: TRBV27
size: .
D: TRBD1
CDR3: CASSLQGTDYEQYF
DNA: TGTGCCAGCAGTCTCCAGGGGACAGATTACGAGCAGTACTTC

J: TRBJ1-1
V: TRBV11-1
size: .
D: .
CDR3: CASSWGMTNLGTEAFF
DNA: TGTGCCAGCAGCTGGGGGATGACAAACCTCGGGACTGAAGCTTTCTTT

J: TRBJ1-2
V: TRBV14
size: .
D: .
CDR3: CASSQEAPGISNYGYTF
DNA: TGTGCCAGCAGCCAAGAGGCCCCAGGGATCTCTAACTATGGCTACACCTTC

J: TRBJ2-1
V: TRBV2
size: .
D: .
CDR3: CAITPFDEQFF
DNA: TGTGCCATCACCCCCTTCGATGAGCAGTTCTTC

J: TRBJ2-7
V: TRBV3-1
size: .
D: .
CDR3: CASSQLTYEQYF
DNA: TGTGCCAGCAGCCAACTGACCTACGAGCAGTACTTC

J: TRBJ2-1
V: TRBV12-3/TRBV12-4
size: .
D: .
CDR3: CASSGDYNEQFF
DNA: TGTGCCAGCAGCGGGGACTACAATGAGCAGTTCTTC

J: TRBJ2-1
V: TRBV29-1
size: .
D: TRBD2
CDR3: CSVTLAAIYNEQFF
DNA: TGCAGCGTCACCCTAGCGGCGATCTACAATGAGCAGTTCTTC

J: TRBJ2-7
V: TRBV4-3
size: .
D: .
CDR3: CASSQGTTSSYEQYF
DNA: TGCGCCAGCAGCCAAGGGACAACGAGCTCCTACGAGCAGTACTTC

J: TRBJ2-7
V: TRBV27
size: .
D: .
CDR3: CASSHGGGYEQYF
DNA: TGTGCCAGCAGTCACGGGGGCGGATACGAGCAGTACTTC

J: TRBJ2-7
V: TRBV25-1
size: .
D: TRBD1
CDR3: CASSVFQGAYEQYF
DNA: TGTGCCAGCAGCGTCTTCCAGGGGGCCTACGAGCAGTACTTC

J: TRBJ1-1
V: TRBV29-1
size: .
D: .
CDR3: CLLGNTEAFF
DNA: TGCCTCCTAGGAAACACTGAAGCTTTCTTT

J: TRBJ2-7
V: TRBV29-1
size: .
D: .
CDR3: CSVIGSHPLDEQYF
DNA: TGCAGCGTTATAGGATCACACCCCCTCGACGAGCAGTACTTC

J: TRBJ2-5
V: TRBV27
size: .
D: .
CDR3: CASSLRDKETQYF
DNA: TGTGCCAGCAGTCTCCGGGACAAAGAGACCCAGTACTTC

J: TRBJ2-1
V: TRBV28
size: once
D: TRBD2
CDR3: CASSAHSGSSYNEQFF
DNA: TGTGCCAGCAGTGCCCATAGCGGGAGCTCCTACAATGAGCAGTTCTTC

J: TRBJ2-1
V: TRBV25-1
size: few
D: .
CDR3: CASSEYNEQFF
DNA: TGTGCCAGCAGTGAATATAATGAGCAGTTCTTC

J: TRBJ1-1
V: TRBV7-9
size: .
D: .
CDR3: CASSLGSRMNTEAFF
DNA: TGTGCCAGCAGCTTAGGTAGCCGGATGAACACTGAAGCTTTCTTT

J: TRBJ1-2
V: TRBV4-1
size: .
D: .
CDR3: CASSQVVSPNYGYTF
DNA: TGCGCCAGCAGCCAAGTAGTCAGCCCCAACTATGGCTACACCTTC

J: TRBJ1-1
V: TRBV20-1
size: once
D: TRBD1
CDR3: CSADKGAGTTEAFF
DNA: TGCAGTGCCGACAAGGGGGCGGGGACCACTGAAGCTTTCTTT

J: TRBJ2-1
V: TRBV6-5
size: .
D: .
CDR3: CASSYGHEQFF
DNA: TGTGCCAGCAGTTACGGGCATGAGCAGTTCTTC

J: TRBJ2-3
V: TRBV7-3
size: .
D: .
CDR3: CASSLLGSDTQYF
DNA: TGTGCCAGCAGCTTATTGGGATCAGATACGCAGTATTTT

J: TRBJ1-1
V: TRBV27
size: .
D: .
CDR3: CASSPIVNTEAFF
DNA: TGTGCCAGCTCGCCCATTGTGAACACTGAAGCTTTCTTT

J: TRBJ1-1
V: TRBV3-1
size: once
D: .
CDR3: CASPGQNTEAFF
DNA: TGTGCCAGCCCGGGTCAGAACACTGAAGCTTTCTTT

J: TRBJ2-2
V: TRBV5-4
size: .
D: .
CDR3: CASSPALSPGELFF
DNA: TGTGCCAGCAGCCCGGCCTTATCGCCCGGGGAGCTGTTTTTT

J: TRBJ2-1
V: TRBV20-1
size: .
D: TRBD2
CDR3: CSARDQRLAGHEQFF
DNA: TGCAGTGCTAGAGATCAGAGACTAGCAGGCCATGAGCAGTTCTTC

J: TRBJ1-1
V: TRBV5-1
size: .
D: .
CDR3: CASSLQPNTEAFF
DNA: TGCGCCAGCAGCTTGCAACCGAACACTGAAGCTTTCTTT

J: TRBJ1-2
V: TRBV27
size: .
D: .
CDR3: CASSMGALRWGYTF
DNA: TGTGCCAGCAGTATGGGGGCCCTGCGCTGGGGCTACACCTTC

J: TRBJ1-2
V: TRBV24-1
size: once
D: .
CDR3: CATSDLGVVYTF
DNA: TGTGCCACCAGTGATCTAGGGGTTGTCTACACCTTC